These 22 T cell receptor beta chains share one sample of origin, sequenced in a study of molecular identifiers for immune sequencing clone quantification. TCRdb reprocessed the PCR reads via MiXCR and lists one record per CDR3 protein. The sample has about 330,000 distinct CDR3 sequences, 24% seen once; the top ten hold about 0.73%. The specimen was naive CD8+ T cells from blood, with Jurkat cell RNA spiked in. The subset was: FACS-sorted CD8+CD4-CCR7+CD45RA+ naive T cells. Source of these receptors: a human donor in good health. Some libraries in this study had Jurkat cell RNA spiked in.

This chain connects TRBV13 to TRBJ2-7; 8 bases fit TRBD1. The CDR3 extends over 16 amino acids. Germline V gene sequence: CDR1 PRHDT, CDR2 FYEKMQ (reference sequence). J gave up 4 bases and V 0 bases, and 8 bases lay outside the gene matches. CDR3 DNA sequence: TGTGCCAGCAGCTTAGGCCTTACAGGGGGTTTTTACGAGCAGTACTTC. Protein product: CASSLGLTGGFYEQYF.

This clonotype was seen repeatedly, ten times or more. The CDR3, as DNA: TGCAGCGTTGAGGGACTAGCCTCCCGGGAGACCCAGTACTTC. Its translation is CSVEGLASRETQYF. The chain recombines TRBV29-1 with TRBJ2-5; 9 bases map to TRBD2. CDR1 and CDR2 from the germline V gene are SQVTM and ANQGSEA. This CDR3 is built from 14 residues. Germline trimming cut 3 bases from V and 5 bases from J; bases unmatched to any gene: 7.

This clonotype was detected only a few times. This chain links TRBV12-3 or TRBV12-4 with TRBJ2-7; 12 bases agree with TRBD1. This CDR3 has 15 amino acids. V lost 5 bases to trimming and J lost 7 bases; unmatched junction nucleotides: 9. The CDR3 region is CASSTRDRGLGEQYF. Written as DNA, the CDR3 is TGTGCCAGCAGTACCCGGGACAGGGGGCTAGGGGAGCAGTACTTC.

This clonotype was recorded a few times. The rearrangement joins TRBV20-1 to TRBJ2-1; D is uncertain. CDR1 DFQATT and CDR2 SNEGSKA come from the germline V gene (reference sequence). V lost 0 bases and J 14 bases, leaving 14 bases between the germline ends. CDR3 size: 12 residues. The CDR3 sequence is CSARDHPGREFF. CDR3 in DNA: TGCAGTGCTAGAGATCATCCCGGCCGGGAGTTCTTC.

This clonotype was picked up many times. V and J are TRBV19 and TRBJ1-5, with D uncertain. CDR3 size: 16 residues. The V gene lost 1 base and the J gene lost 1 base, with 11 bases spanning the gap. The germline V gene encodes CDR1 LNHDA and CDR2 SQIVND (reference sequence). In DNA, the CDR3 is TGTGCCAGTAGTATAGGGTCCCGGGGAAGCAATCAGCCCCAGCATTTT. It specifies CASSIGSRGSNQPQHF.

This clonotype showed up just a few times. The CDR3 loop is CASSPRPFGSPLHF. The DNA of the CDR3 is TGTGCCAGCAGCCCACGGCCCTTCGGTTCACCCCTCCACTTT. The chain uses TRBV12-3 or TRBV12-4 and TRBJ1-6; D unclear. Deletions cut 6 bases from V and 9 bases from J, with 15 bases between. This CDR3 region has 14 residues.

This clonotype was recorded at least ten times. V is TRBV12-3 or TRBV12-4 and J is TRBJ2-3; no definite D call. This CDR3 region has 15 residues. Trimming left V 5 bases short and J 1 base short, with 13 bases between. CDR3 in DNA: TGTGCCAGCAGTCCCACCGGTAGGCGCACAGATACGCAGTATTTT. Its protein product is CASSPTGRRTDTQYF.

This clonotype was seen at least ten times. The rearrangement links TRBV5-6 to TRBJ2-2; no reliable D call. The germline V gene encodes CDR1 SGHDT and CDR2 YYEEEE. The CDR3 contains 14 residues. V lost 0 bases and J lost 2, with 5 bases in between. In DNA, the CDR3 is TGTGCCAGCAGCTTGGGCGTTAACACCGGGGAGCTGTTTTTT. This sequence encodes CASSLGVNTGELFF.

The rearrangement joins TRBV20-1 to TRBJ2-3; 12 bases map to TRBD2. The CDR3 loop spans 18 amino acids. V dropped 0 bases and J dropped 3; count of bases not matched to a gene: 10. Germline V gene data show CDR1 as DFQATT and CDR2 as SNEGSKA (reference sequence). In DNA, the CDR3 is TGCAGTGCTAGAGATCGATTCGCTAGCGGGAGGGTGACAGATACGCAGTATTTT. Translated, it gives CSARDRFASGRVTDTQYF.

The genes are TRBV19 and TRBJ2-1; D is uncertain. Germline loops: CDR1 LNHDA, CDR2 SQIVND (reference sequence). The CDR3 sequence is 14 residues long. Trimming removed 1 base at V and 2 bases at J, with 6 bases between. CDR3 protein: CASSIGGPYNEQFF. The CDR3 nucleotides read TGTGCCAGTAGTATAGGGGGTCCCTACAATGAGCAGTTCTTC.

This clonotype was seen a few times. The chain is built from TRBV3-1 and TRBJ2-7; D remains ambiguous. The CDR3 has 14 residues. With 4 bases removed from V and 6 bases from J, the gap between germline ends came to 16 bases. Germline V lookup: CDR1 LGHDT, CDR2 YNNKEL (reference sequence). CDR3 nucleotides: TGTGCCAGCAGCCGCCTCATCGCGGACCCCGAGCAGTACTTC. Translated: CASSRLIADPEQYF.

This clonotype was seen more than once but under ten times. The chain recombines TRBV4-3 with TRBJ2-3; 12 nucleotides agree with TRBD2. Germline CDR1 is LGHNA and CDR2 is YSLEER. There are 17 residues in the CDR3. The ends lost 3 bases at V and 6 bases at J; junction bases unmatched: 10. The CDR3 protein is CASSQTTSGGPPDTQYF. The DNA for the CDR3 is TGCGCCAGCAGCCAGACGACTAGCGGGGGCCCCCCGGATACGCAGTATTTT.

V is TRBV7-2 and J is TRBJ1-2; TRBD1 agrees at 12 bases. V lost 0 bases to trimming and J lost 4 bases; unmatched junction nucleotides: 6. The CDR3 has 17 residues. The V gene's germline CDR1 is SGHTA and CDR2 FQGNSA. Written as DNA, the CDR3 is TGTGCCAGCAGCTTAGCGGGACAGGGGGCGCTTTCCTATGGCTACACCTTC. Translation: CASSLAGQGALSYGYTF.

The sample holds a few counts of this clonotype. The chain employs TRBV20-1 and TRBJ1-5, with 7 bases identical to TRBD1. The V gene's germline CDR1 is DFQATT and CDR2 SNEGSKA (reference sequence). This CDR3 comprises 13 residues. V was clipped by 5 bases and J by 1 base; unmatched bases: 2. The CDR3 DNA sequence: TGCAGTGCTCAGGACAGGAGCAATCAGCCCCAGCATTTT. Its translation is CSAQDRSNQPQHF.

Notes on this clonotype: At one boundary the junction diverges from the germline segment, which might be a read error. This chain joins TRBV27 and TRBJ2-7; perhaps TRBD1 as D (6 bases). Germline values: CDR1 MNHEY, CDR2 SMNVEV (reference sequence). The CDR3 runs 15 residues. CDR3: CAGSLQGSSLYEQYF. CDR3 in DNA: TGTGCCGGCAGTTTACAGGGCAGTTCTTTGTACGAGCAGTACTTC.

This clonotype has at least ten counts. This chain joins TRBV6-2 or TRBV6-3 and TRBJ2-5, with D hard to call. The V and J ends lost 5 bases and 0 bases respectively, with 7 bases between them. The CDR3 contains 13 residues. Germline CDR1 MNHEY, CDR2 SVGEGT. The CDR3 loop is CASSANYQETQYF. In DNA, the CDR3 is TGTGCCAGCAGTGCGAACTACCAAGAGACCCAGTACTTC.

At least ten counts were recorded for this clonotype. The chain links TRBV29-1 to TRBJ2-4; D gene uncertain. The CDR3 extends over 15 amino acids. Trimming shortened V by 7 bases and J by 0 bases, and 16 bases separated the two germline ends. Germline CDR1 reads SQVTM; CDR2 reads ANQGSEA. The CDR3 DNA is TGCAGCGCCATTGGGGTCCCGCTAGCCAAAAACATTCAGTACTTC. This encodes CSAIGVPLAKNIQYF.

The chain carries TRBV5-5 and TRBJ1-6; D gene ambiguous. CDR3 length: 15 residues. Germline-derived CDR1 and CDR2 are SGHKS and YYEKEE (reference sequence). V lost 0 bases and J 8 bases, leaving 12 bases between the germline ends. The chain's CDR3 is CASSLGGGGDSPLHF. The DNA of the CDR3 is TGTGCCAGCAGCTTGGGAGGCGGTGGGGATTCACCCCTCCACTTT.

This chain connects TRBV20-1 to TRBJ2-7, with a weak D call TRBD1 (5 bases). The CDR3 loop spans 12 amino acids. Trimming pared 1 base from V and 5 bases from J, leaving 9 bases between. The germline V gene encodes CDR1 DFQATT and CDR2 SNEGSKA (reference sequence). This CDR3 reads CSARVGRDEQYF. CDR3 DNA: TGCAGTGCTAGAGTGGGCAGGGACGAGCAGTACTTC.

On this clonotype itself: Since a much larger clone is just one base distant, this may be a read error. Because it lacks the conserved phenylalanine or tryptophan at the end, this CDR3 is likely a read error. V is TRBV4-3 and J is TRBJ2-5; D assignment may be TRBD1 or TRBD2 (5 bases each). V dropped 0 bases and J dropped 5 bases, with 19 bases sitting between them. Per the germline V gene, CDR1 is LGHNA and CDR2 is YSLEER. CDR3 size: 17 residues. CDR3 in DNA: TGCGCCAGCAGCCAAGATTCCGGGACGAACTTCGGGGAGACCCAGTACCTC. This encodes CASSQDSGTNFGETQYL.

J is TRBJ2-7 and V is TRBV4-1; 7 bases are a match to TRBD2. There are 15 residues in the CDR3. Germline V gene sequence: CDR1 MGHRA, CDR2 YSYEKL. V shed 0 bases, J shed 7 bases, and the junction held 9 bases outside the gene matches. CDR3 DNA: TGCGCCAGCAGCCAAGATTTAGCTAGCGGACGGGAGCAGTACTTC. Translation gives CASSQDLASGREQYF.

This clonotype was seen ten or more times. The rearrangement links TRBV6-2 or TRBV6-3 to TRBJ2-3; 7 nucleotides agree with TRBD2. This CDR3 is built from 14 residues. Germline assignment: CDR1 MNHEY and CDR2 SVGEGT. V gave up 2 bases and J gave up 5 bases; unmatched junction bases: 4. CDR3 in amino acids: CASSYLSSGDTQYF. The CDR3, as DNA: TGTGCCAGCAGTTACCTGTCTAGCGGAGATACGCAGTATTTT.